This TCR beta chain emerged from a study of blood T cell repertoires in COVID-19. The CDR3 has 15 residues. CDR1 MNHEY and CDR2 SVGAGI come from the germline V gene. After removal of 6 bases from V and 2 bases from J, the junction contained 8 bases not matched to a gene. Here immunoSEQ multiplex PCR was the method, and the copy in TCRdb shows in-frame clones only, minus some. Altogether 60,000 to 100,000 clones are present, over 85% being singletons, with the ten largest covering 4% to 5.5%. The TCR originated in a middle-aged man with active COVID-19. This chain links TRBV6-5 with TRBJ1-2; the match to TRBD1 covers 8 bases. The sequencing input was peripheral blood. In DNA form, the CDR3 reads TGTGCCAGCAGCCCCGGAGGACAGGGAAACTATGGCTACACCTTC. Protein product: CASSPGGQGNYGYTF.